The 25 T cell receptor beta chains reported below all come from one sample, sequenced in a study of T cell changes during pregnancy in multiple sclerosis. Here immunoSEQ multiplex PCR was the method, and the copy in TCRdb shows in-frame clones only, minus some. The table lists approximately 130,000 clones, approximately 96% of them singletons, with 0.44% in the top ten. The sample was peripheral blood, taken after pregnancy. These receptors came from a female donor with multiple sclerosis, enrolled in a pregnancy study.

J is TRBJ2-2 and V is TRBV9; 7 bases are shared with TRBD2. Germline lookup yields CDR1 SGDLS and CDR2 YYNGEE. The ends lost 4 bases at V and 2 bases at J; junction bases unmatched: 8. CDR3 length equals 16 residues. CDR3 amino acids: CASSLWRESNTGELFF. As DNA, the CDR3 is TGTGCCAGCAGCTTGTGGCGGGAGAGTAACACCGGGGAGCTGTTTTTT. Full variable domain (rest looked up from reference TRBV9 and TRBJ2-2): DSGVTQTPKHLITATGQRVTLRCSPRSGDLSVYWYQQSLDQGLQFLIQYYNGEERAKGNILERFSAQQFPDLHSELNLSSLELGDSALYFCASSLWRESNTGELFFGEGSRLTVL.

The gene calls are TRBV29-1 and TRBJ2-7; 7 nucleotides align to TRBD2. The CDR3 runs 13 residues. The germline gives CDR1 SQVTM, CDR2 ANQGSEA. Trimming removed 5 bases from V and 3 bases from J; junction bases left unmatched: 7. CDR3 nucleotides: TGCAGCGTTAGGACTAGTCAACTCTACGAGCAGTACTTC. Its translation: CSVRTSQLYEQYF.

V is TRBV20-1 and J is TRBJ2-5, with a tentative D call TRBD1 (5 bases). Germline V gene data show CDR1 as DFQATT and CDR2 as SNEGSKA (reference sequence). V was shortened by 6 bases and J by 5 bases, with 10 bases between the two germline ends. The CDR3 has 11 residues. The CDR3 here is CSADAGETQYF. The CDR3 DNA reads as TGCAGTGCCGACGCAGGGGAGACCCAGTACTTC.

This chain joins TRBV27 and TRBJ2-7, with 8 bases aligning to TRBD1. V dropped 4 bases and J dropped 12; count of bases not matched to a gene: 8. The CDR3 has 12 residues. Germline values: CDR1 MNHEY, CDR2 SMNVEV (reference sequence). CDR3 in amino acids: CASSWGTGGWYF. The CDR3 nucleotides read TGTGCCAGCAGTTGGGGGACAGGCGGGTGGTACTTC.

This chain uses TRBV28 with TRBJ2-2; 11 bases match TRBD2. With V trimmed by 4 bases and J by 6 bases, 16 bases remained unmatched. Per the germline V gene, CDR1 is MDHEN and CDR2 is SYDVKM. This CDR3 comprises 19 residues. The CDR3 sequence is CASSSPPIAGGPWAGELFF. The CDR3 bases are TGTGCCAGCAGTTCCCCCCCTATAGCGGGAGGGCCGTGGGCCGGGGAGCTGTTTTTT.

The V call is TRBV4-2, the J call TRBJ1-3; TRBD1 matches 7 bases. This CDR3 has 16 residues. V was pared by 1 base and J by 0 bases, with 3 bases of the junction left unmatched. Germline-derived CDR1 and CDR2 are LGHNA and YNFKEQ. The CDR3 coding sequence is TGTGCCAGCAGCCAAGGTGACAGGGTCTCTGGAAACACCATATATTTT. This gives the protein CASSQGDRVSGNTIYF.

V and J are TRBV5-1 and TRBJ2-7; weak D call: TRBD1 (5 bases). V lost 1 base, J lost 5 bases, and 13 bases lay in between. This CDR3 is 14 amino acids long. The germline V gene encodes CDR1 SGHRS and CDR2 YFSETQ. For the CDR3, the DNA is TGCGCCAGCAGCTTGCGGCAGGGCGTCCACGAGCAGTACTTC. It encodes CASSLRQGVHEQYF.

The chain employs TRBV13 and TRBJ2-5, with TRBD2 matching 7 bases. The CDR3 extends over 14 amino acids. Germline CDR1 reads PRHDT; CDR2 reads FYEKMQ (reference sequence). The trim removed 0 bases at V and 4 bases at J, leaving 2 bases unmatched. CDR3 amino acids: CASSLGTSIETQYF. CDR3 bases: TGTGCCAGCAGCTTAGGGACTAGCATAGAGACCCAGTACTTC.

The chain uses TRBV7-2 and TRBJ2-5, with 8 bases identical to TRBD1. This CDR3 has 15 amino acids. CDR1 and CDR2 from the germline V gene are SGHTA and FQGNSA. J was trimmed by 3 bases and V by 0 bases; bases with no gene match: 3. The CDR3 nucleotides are TGTGCCAGCAGCTTAGCTGGGACAGGTAAAGAGACCCAGTACTTC. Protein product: CASSLAGTGKETQYF.

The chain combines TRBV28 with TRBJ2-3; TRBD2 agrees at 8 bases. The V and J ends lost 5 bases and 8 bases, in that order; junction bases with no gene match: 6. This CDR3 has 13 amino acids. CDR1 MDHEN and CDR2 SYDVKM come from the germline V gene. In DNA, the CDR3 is TGTGCCAGCAGTAAACGGGGGGGAGGTACGCAGTATTTT. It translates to CASSKRGGGTQYF.

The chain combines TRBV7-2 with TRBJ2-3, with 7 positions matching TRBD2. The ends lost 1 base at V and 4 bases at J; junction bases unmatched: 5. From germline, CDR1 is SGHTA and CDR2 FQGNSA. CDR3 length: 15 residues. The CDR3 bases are TGTGCCAGCAGCTTAGTGGGGGGAGGGCCAGATACGCAGTATTTT. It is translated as CASSLVGGGPDTQYF. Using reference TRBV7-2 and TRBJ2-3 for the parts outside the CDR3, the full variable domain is GAGVSQSPSNKVTEKGKDVELRCDPISGHTALYWYRQSLGQGLEFLIYFQGNSAPDKSGLPSDRFSAERTGGSVSTLTIQRTQQEDSAVYLCASSLVGGGPDTQYFGPGTRLTVL.

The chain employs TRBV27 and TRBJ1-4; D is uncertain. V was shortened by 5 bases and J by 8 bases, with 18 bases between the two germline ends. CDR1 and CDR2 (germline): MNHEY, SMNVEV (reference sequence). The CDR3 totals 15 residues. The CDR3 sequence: CASSPRGSLGEKLFF. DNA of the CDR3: TGTGCCAGCAGTCCCCGGGGTAGTTTGGGCGAAAAACTGTTTTTT.

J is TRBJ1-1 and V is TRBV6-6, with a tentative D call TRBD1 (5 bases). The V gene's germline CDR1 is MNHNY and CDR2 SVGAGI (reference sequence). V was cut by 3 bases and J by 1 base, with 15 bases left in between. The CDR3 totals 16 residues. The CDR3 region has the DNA TGTGCCAGCAGTTATGGGCAGGGCCTGCAGAACACTGAAGCTTTCTTT. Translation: CASSYGQGLQNTEAFF.

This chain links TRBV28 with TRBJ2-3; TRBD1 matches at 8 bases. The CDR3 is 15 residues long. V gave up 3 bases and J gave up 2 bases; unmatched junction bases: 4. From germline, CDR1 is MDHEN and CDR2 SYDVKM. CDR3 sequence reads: CASSLNRGITDTQYF. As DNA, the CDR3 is TGTGCCAGCAGTTTGAACAGGGGGATCACAGATACGCAGTATTTT.

CDR3 residues: CASSLVGTSGDNEQFF. The CDR3 DNA reads as TGTGCCAGCAGCTTGGTCGGGACTAGCGGAGACAATGAGCAGTTCTTC. This chain connects TRBV5-4 to TRBJ2-1; 11 bases map to TRBD2. The CDR3 consists of 16 residues. After removal of 0 bases from V and 5 bases from J, the junction contained 4 bases not matched to a gene. From germline, CDR1 is SGHNT and CDR2 YYREEE (reference sequence).

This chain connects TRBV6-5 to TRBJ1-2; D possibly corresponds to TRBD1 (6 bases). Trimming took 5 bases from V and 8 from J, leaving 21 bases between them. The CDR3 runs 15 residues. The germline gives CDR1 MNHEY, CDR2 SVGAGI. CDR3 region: CASSPPRGRDGGYTF. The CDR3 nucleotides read TGTGCCAGCAGTCCCCCCAGGGGCCGTGACGGAGGCTACACCTTC.

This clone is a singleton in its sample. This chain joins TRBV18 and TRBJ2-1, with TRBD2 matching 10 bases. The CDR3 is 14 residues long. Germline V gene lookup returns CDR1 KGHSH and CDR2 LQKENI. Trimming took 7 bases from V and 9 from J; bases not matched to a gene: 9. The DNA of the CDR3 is TGTGCCAGCTACTGGACTAGCGGTAGCAGTGAGCAGTTCTTC. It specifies CASYWTSGSSEQFF.

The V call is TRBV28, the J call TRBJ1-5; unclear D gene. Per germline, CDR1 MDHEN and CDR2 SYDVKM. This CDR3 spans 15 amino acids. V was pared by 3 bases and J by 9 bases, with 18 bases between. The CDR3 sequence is CASSFLSGIEGPQHF. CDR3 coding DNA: TGTGCCAGCAGTTTTCTTTCCGGGATCGAGGGGCCCCAGCATTTT.

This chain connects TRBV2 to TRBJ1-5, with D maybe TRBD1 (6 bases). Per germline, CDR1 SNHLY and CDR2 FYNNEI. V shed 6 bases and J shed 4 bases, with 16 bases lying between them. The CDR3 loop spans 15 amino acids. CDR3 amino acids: CASRETGLGNQPQHF. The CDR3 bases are TGTGCCAGCAGGGAGACAGGCCTTGGGAATCAGCCCCAGCATTTT.

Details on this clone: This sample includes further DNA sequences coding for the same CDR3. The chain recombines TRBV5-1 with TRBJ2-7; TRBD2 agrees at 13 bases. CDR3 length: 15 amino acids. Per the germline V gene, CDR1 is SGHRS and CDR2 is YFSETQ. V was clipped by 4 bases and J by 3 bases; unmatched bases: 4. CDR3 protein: CASSPRTSGSYEQYF. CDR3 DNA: TGCGCCAGCAGCCCACGGACTAGCGGGAGCTACGAGCAGTACTTC.

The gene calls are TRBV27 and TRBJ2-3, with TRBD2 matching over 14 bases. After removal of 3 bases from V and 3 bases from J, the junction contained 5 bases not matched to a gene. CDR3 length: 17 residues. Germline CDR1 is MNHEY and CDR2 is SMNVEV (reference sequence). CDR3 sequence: CASSFWGTSGSTDTQYF. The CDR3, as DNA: TGTGCCAGCAGTTTCTGGGGGACTAGCGGGAGTACAGATACGCAGTATTTT.

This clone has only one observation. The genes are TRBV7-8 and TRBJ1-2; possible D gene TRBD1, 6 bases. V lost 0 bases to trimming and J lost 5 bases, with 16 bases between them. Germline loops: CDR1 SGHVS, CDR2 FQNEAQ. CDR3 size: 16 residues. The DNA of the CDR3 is TGTGCCAGCAGCTTAGCGAGTTCCAGGGGACCGTATGGCTACACCTTC. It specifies CASSLASSRGPYGYTF.

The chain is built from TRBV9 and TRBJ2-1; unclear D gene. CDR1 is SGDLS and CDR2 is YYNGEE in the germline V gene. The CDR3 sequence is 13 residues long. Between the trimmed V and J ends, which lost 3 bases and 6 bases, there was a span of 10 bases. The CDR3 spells CASSGSLGNEQFF. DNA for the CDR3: TGTGCCAGCAGCGGGAGCTTGGGCAATGAGCAGTTCTTC.

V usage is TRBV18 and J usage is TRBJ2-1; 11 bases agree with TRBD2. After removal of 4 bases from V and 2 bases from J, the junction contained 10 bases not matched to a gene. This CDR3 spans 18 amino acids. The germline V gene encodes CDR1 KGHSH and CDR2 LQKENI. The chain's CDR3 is CASSLQTSGITTYNEQFF. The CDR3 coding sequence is TGTGCCAGCTCACTTCAGACTAGCGGGATAACTACCTACAATGAGCAGTTCTTC. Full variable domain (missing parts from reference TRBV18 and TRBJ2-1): NAGVMQNPRHLVRRRGQEARLRCSPMKGHSHVYWYRQLPEEGLKFMVYLQKENIIDESGMPKERFSAEFPKEGPSILRIQQVVRGDSAAYFCASSLQTSGITTYNEQFFGPGTRLTVL.

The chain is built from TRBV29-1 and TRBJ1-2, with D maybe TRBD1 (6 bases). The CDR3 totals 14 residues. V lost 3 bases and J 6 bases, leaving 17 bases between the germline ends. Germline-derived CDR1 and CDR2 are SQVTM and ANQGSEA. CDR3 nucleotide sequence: TGCAGCGTTGATAACAGGGACCCGGAAAATGGCTACACCTTC. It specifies CSVDNRDPENGYTF.